A selection of T cell receptor beta chains follows, all from one sample in a study of tumor-infiltrating lymphocytes in primary liver carcinoma. TCRdb reprocessed the multiplex PCR reads with MiXCR, giving one entry per CDR3 protein. The sample holds some 110,000 distinct CDR3 sequences, approximately 78% seen once. The sequenced sample consisted of liver tumor tissue from sampling region 3. The receptors were sampled from a man in his forties with primary liver carcinoma and hepatitis B virus infection. The CDR3 runs from the conserved cysteine through the conserved F or W. Each record gives: D gene, clone size, V gene, J gene, CDR3 protein, CDR3 DNA. D genes are given only for firm matches. Rows may omit the clone size; those that give it use once, few, many or a size class.

>TRBD2|.|TRBV10-1|TRBJ2-4
CACSTLAGRTNNIQYF
TGCGCCTGCAGCACACTAGCGGGAAGGACCAACAACATTCAGTACTTC
>.|.|TRBV30|TRBJ1-6
CAWSPRPLGTGLASPLHF
TGTGCCTGGAGTCCAAGGCCCCTCGGGACGGGGTTAGCGTCACCCCTCCACTTT
>TRBD2|once|TRBV29-1|TRBJ2-5
CSVGGTSGSRESQYF
TGCAGCGTTGGTGGGACTAGCGGAAGTAGGGAGAGCCAGTACTTC
>.|.|TRBV11-2|TRBJ2-3
CVSSLSMGGRIVTKHTQYF
TGTGTCAGCAGCTTATCTATGGGGGGTCGAATCGTTACAAAACATACGCAGTATTTT
>.|.|TRBV29-1|TRBJ2-1
CGVQGRVGGDEQFF
TGCGGCGTTCAAGGCAGGGTTGGAGGCGATGAGCAGTTCTTC
>TRBD2|.|TRBV5-5|TRBJ2-1
CASSPSSGICNEQFF
TGTGCCAGCAGCCCATCGAGCGGGATCTGCAATGAACAGTTCTTC
>TRBD2|.|TRBV10-3|TRBJ2-1
CALAIIAGGSDEQSF
TGTGCCTTAGCCATCATAGCGGGAGGGTCGGATGAGCAGTCCTTC
>.|.|TRBV4-1|TRBJ2-7
CASSQGPARGIAYEQYF
TGCGCCAGCAGCCAAGGTCCCGCTAGGGGAATAGCCTACGAGCAGTACTTC
>TRBD2|.|TRBV29-1|TRBJ2-1
CSVEPYTSGMYDEQFF
TGCAGCGTTGAACCATACACTAGCGGGATGTACGATGAGCAGTTCTTC
>TRBD2|.|TRBV24-1|TRBJ2-1
CAFSDPSGSSYNEQFF
TGTGCCTTCAGTGATCCTAGCGGGAGCTCCTACAATGAGCAGTTCTTC
>.|.|TRBV5-1|TRBJ2-3
CAISLEGFTTDTQYF
TGCGCCATCAGCTTGGAAGGCTTTACCACAGATACGCAATATTTT
>TRBD2|.|TRBV29-1|TRBJ2-6
CSVGGTSGSLSVANVLTF
TGCAGCGTTGGAGGGACTAGCGGGAGCCTCTCTGTGGCCAATGTCCTGACCTTC
>TRBD2|once|TRBV5-1|TRBJ2-1
CTSSHLAGPDEDEQFF
TGCACCAGCAGCCACTTAGCGGGGCCCGATGAGGATGAGCAGTTCTTC
>.|.|TRBV4-3|TRBJ1-1
CASSHGNTEAFF
TGCGCCAGCAGCCATGGAAATACTGAAGCTTTCTTT
>.|once|TRBV6-2/TRBV6-3|TRBJ2-7
CVSSLRERAHEQYF
TGTGTCAGTAGCCTCCGGGAGAGGGCCCACGAGCAGTACTTC
>.|.|TRBV6-1|TRBJ2-7
CASRRGLSSYEQHF
TGTGCTAGCCGCCGGGGCCTGAGCTCCTACGAGCAGCACTTC
>.|once|TRBV12-3/TRBV12-4|TRBJ2-5
CASSMTERETQYF
TGTGCCAGCAGCATGACAGAGAGGGAGACCCAGTACTTC
>TRBD2|.|TRBV6-5|TRBJ2-5
CDSMGRGRRETQYF
TGTGACTCTATGGGGAGGGGCAGAAGAGAGACCCAGTACTTC
>TRBD1|.|TRBV10-3|TRBJ2-5
CAICYGTGAAEIQYF
TGTGCCATCTGCTACGGGACAGGAGCCGCAGAGATCCAGTACTTC
>.|.|TRBV6-2/TRBV6-3|TRBJ2-1
CASSCSESSYNELFF
TGTGCCAGCAGTTGCTCGGAGAGCTCCTACAATGAGCTGTTCTTC
>.|once|TRBV6-2/TRBV6-3|TRBJ2-7
CASKDAKGKYEQYF
TGTGCCAGCAAGGACGCCAAGGGAAAGTACGAACAGTACTTC
>TRBD2|.|TRBV4-1|TRBJ2-1
CASNQVGLAGFTDYNEQFF
TGCGCCAGCAACCAGGTGGGACTAGCGGGATTTACAGACTACAATGAGCAGTTCTTC
>.|many|TRBV28|TRBJ1-1
CASSLGAPPGAFF
TGTGCCAGCAGTTTAGGAGCGCCCCCCGGGGCTTTCTTT
>.|.|TRBV12-3/TRBV12-4|TRBJ2-5
CASSLSRVETQNF
TGTGCCAGCAGTTTATCCAGGGTGGAGACCCAGAACTTC
>TRBD2|.|TRBV29-1|TRBJ2-2
CSASVAGGWTGELLF
TGCAGCGCGTCGGTAGCGGGAGGGTGGACCGGAGAGCTGTTATTT
>.|.|TRBV29-1|TRBJ2-1
CNGLSGDERFF
TGCAACGGTTTGAGCGGCGATGAGCGGTTCTTC
>.|.|TRBV10-3|TRBJ2-5
CVTETGKSTRKETQYF
TGTGTCACCGAAACCGGGAAGTCGACAAGAAAGGAGACCCAGTACTTC
>.|.|TRBV28|TRBJ2-4
CVSSTYRAKVKNIQYF
TGTGTCAGCAGTACATACCGGGCCAAGGTCAAAAACATTCAGTACTTC
>TRBD2|many|TRBV6-6|TRBJ2-3
CASSWGGSTDTQYF
TGTGCCAGCAGTTGGGGGGGAAGCACAGATACGCAGTATTTT
>.|once|TRBV4-3|TRBJ2-1
CASSQDQGRVDPYNEEFF
TGCGCCAGCAGCCAAGATCAGGGAAGAGTCGACCCCTACAATGAGGAGTTCTTC
>.|.|TRBV12-3/TRBV12-4|TRBJ2-5
CASSLFGVETQYF
TGTGCCAGCAGTTTATTCGGGGTGGAGACCCAATACTTC
>.|.|TRBV10-2|TRBJ1-5
CASSELRGPASTDTQHF
TGCGCCAGCAGTGAGTTACGGGGACCAGCTAGCACAGATACGCAGCATTTT
>TRBD2|once|TRBV7-9|TRBJ2-5
CVSSLSAGGGETQCF
TGTGTCAGCAGCTTATCAGCGGGAGGTGGTGAGACCCAGTGCTTC
>.|.|TRBV11-2|TRBJ2-4
CANMTSAVAKNIQYF
TGTGCCAACATGACTTCGGCGGTAGCCAAAAACATTCAGTACTTC
>.|.|TRBV5-5|TRBJ2-5
CASSSGRETQYF
TGTGCCAGCAGTTCGGGTAGAGAGACACAGTACTTC
>TRBD2|.|TRBV5-6|TRBJ2-1
CVSSSGLAVFRSYNEQLF
TGTGTCAGCAGCTCGGGACTAGCAGTATTTCGATCCTACAATGAGCAGCTCTTC
>.|.|TRBV5-1|TRBJ1-1
CASSSRGRQNTEVFF
TGCGCCAGCAGCTCCAGAGGACGTCAGAACACTGAAGTTTTCTTT
>.|.|TRBV4-2|TRBJ1-5
CASIPAGRDQPQHF
TGTGCCAGCATCCCTGCCGGGAGGGATCAGCCCCAGCATTTT
>.|.|TRBV14|TRBJ2-7
CASSPSGRELYEQYF
TGTGCCAGCAGCCCCTCAGGACGGGAACTATACGAGCAGTACTTC
>.|many|TRBV2|TRBJ2-2
CASSEVETANTGELFF
TGTGCCAGCAGTGAAGTGGAGACAGCAAACACCGGGGAGCTGTTTTTT
>TRBD2|.|TRBV11-1|TRBJ2-4
CVSRFPGTSGTKNILYF
TGTGTCAGCCGCTTTCCTGGGACTAGCGGGACCAAAAACATTCTGTACTTC
>TRBD1|.|TRBV7-9|TRBJ2-2
CASSDRVSGELFF
TGTGCCAGCAGTGACAGGGTATCGGGGGAGCTGTTTTTT
>.|few|TRBV11-2|TRBJ1-1
CVSSQGLNTEAFF
TGTGTCAGCAGCCAAGGGTTGAACACTGAAGCTTTCTTT
>TRBD2|.|TRBV5-6|TRBJ2-1
CVSSLAVRLAGSNEEFF
TGTGTCAGCAGCTTGGCTGTTCGACTAGCGGGAAGTAATGAGGAATTCTTC
>.|.|TRBV6-6|TRBJ2-3
CASTRESTDMQYF
TGTGCCAGCACCAGGGAGAGCACAGATATGCAATATTTT
>.|.|TRBV28|TRBJ2-7
CASSLWGGNTVEHYF
TGTGCCAGCAGTTTATGGGGCGGGAACACGGTCGAGCACTACTTC
>.|once|TRBV4-3|TRBJ2-3
CSSSQVVLSDTHYF
TGCTCCAGCAGCCAAGTTGTCCTCTCAGATACGCACTATTTT
>.|many|TRBV2|TRBJ2-7
CASIGGLSYEQYF
TGTGCCAGCATCGGGGGGCTGAGCTACGAGCAGTACTTC
>.|.|TRBV6-2/TRBV6-3|TRBJ2-2
CASSWAASNTGEIFF
TGTGCCAGCAGTTGGGCAGCCTCGAACACCGGGGAGATATTTTTT
>.|.|TRBV4-3|TRBJ2-3
CSSSHAPLTEGDTQYF
TGCAGCAGCAGCCACGCACCGTTAACAGAGGGAGATACGCAGTATTTT
>.|.|TRBV4-3|TRBJ2-1
CASSKGLGDLTYNERFF
TGCGCCAGCAGCAAAGGGCTCGGTGACCTTACCTACAATGAGCGGTTCTTC
>.|.|TRBV5-1|TRBJ1-5
CPSILGGTSNQPQHF
TGCCCCAGCATCTTGGGGGGGACTAGCAATCAGCCCCAGCATTTT
>.|.|TRBV6-1|TRBJ1-1
CAITRVLVTEAFF
TGTGCCATCACGAGGGTCTTGGTCACTGAAGCTTTCTTT
>.|.|TRBV4-2|TRBJ2-1
CASRQGDSGDSYNGQFF
TGTGCCAGCAGACAAGGCGATAGCGGAGACTCCTACAATGGGCAGTTCTTC
>TRBD2|.|TRBV4-3|TRBJ2-3
CASSQDTLAADTQYF
TGCGCTAGCAGCCAAGATACCCTAGCGGCAGATACGCAGTATTTT